A single sample gave rise to the 21 T cell receptor beta chains below, sequenced in a study of cytomegalovirus exposure and HLA in healthy donors. Both 60 Vbeta primers and 13 Jbeta primers went into the PCR. Clones were read by immunoSEQ multiplex PCR, and TCRdb kept only the in-frame ones, dropping some. The sample has roughly 100,000 clones; 77% are singletons. Material: PBMCs. Source of these receptors: a male donor in good health and CMV-seropositive.

The chain has TRBV13 and TRBJ2-3, with a weak D call TRBD2 (6 bases). This CDR3 is built from 17 residues. V shed 3 bases and J shed 2 bases, with 18 bases lying between them. Germline V gene sequence: CDR1 PRHDT, CDR2 FYEKMQ (reference sequence). The CDR3 here is CASSLSGSGWYTDTQYF. CDR3 in DNA: TGTGCCAGCAGCTTGTCTGGTAGCGGTTGGTACACAGATACGCAGTATTTT.

Comment on this clone: Other DNA sequences in this specimen translate into the identical CDR3. The rearrangement links TRBV4-2 to TRBJ2-3; the D is unclear. The V gene lost 4 bases and the J gene lost 0 bases, with 14 bases spanning the gap. The CDR3 has 16 amino acids. Germline values: CDR1 LGHNA, CDR2 YNFKEQ. The CDR3 is CASSPLLAGSTDTQYF. Written as DNA, the CDR3 is TGTGCCAGCAGCCCTCTCCTTGCCGGGAGCACAGATACGCAGTATTTT.

This rearrangement joins TRBV11-2 to TRBJ2-2; TRBD2 agrees at 11 bases. The junction had 4 bases not matched to a gene; V was cut back by 2 bases and J by 5 bases. Germline CDR1 reads SGHAT; CDR2 reads FQNNGV. The length of the CDR3 is 16 residues. DNA for the CDR3: TGTGCCAGCAGCTTACCGGGACTAGCGGTAACCGGGGAGCTGTTTTTT. This codes for CASSLPGLAVTGELFF.

V and J are TRBV5-1 and TRBJ2-1, with D maybe TRBD2 (6 bases). Germline CDR1 and CDR2: SGHRS and YFSETQ. This CDR3 has 16 residues. Trimming removed 0 bases at V and 0 bases at J, with 10 bases between. CDR3: CASSLVGGPSYNEQFF. The DNA of the CDR3 is TGCGCCAGCAGCTTGGTGGGGGGACCCTCCTACAATGAGCAGTTCTTC.

The CDR3 sequence: CARSFSAWSEQYF. CDR3 DNA: TGTGCCAGAAGCTTCTCGGCTTGGAGCGAGCAGTACTTC. V is TRBV5-3 and J is TRBJ2-7; D gene uncertain. TRBV5-3 is marked as an open reading frame, function uncertain. Trimming shortened V by 2 bases and J by 6 bases, and 12 bases separated the two germline ends. The CDR3 loop spans 13 amino acids.

This clone was detected only once. At one boundary the junction diverges from the germline segment, which might be a read error. The gene calls are TRBV7-9 and TRBJ1-4; 8 positions match TRBD1. Germline assignment: CDR1 SEHNR and CDR2 FQNEAQ (reference sequence). The CDR3 sequence is 16 residues long. This chain's CDR3 is CSSSTTGAATNEKLFF. The DNA for the CDR3 is TGTTCCAGCAGCACGACAGGGGCGGCAACTAATGAAAAACTGTTTTTT.

The V and J genes are TRBV7-2 and TRBJ1-2; D gene unclear. Trimming stripped 1 base from V and 1 base from J, with 10 bases between. The CDR3 is 15 residues long. From germline, CDR1 is SGHTA and CDR2 FQGNSA. The CDR3 protein is CASSLVAGDNYGYTF. CDR3 nucleotides: TGTGCCAGCAGCTTAGTCGCCGGGGATAACTATGGCTACACCTTC.

V usage is TRBV29-1 and J usage is TRBJ2-5; TRBD2 matches at 10 bases. CDR3 length: 14 amino acids. Germline assignment: CDR1 SQVTM and CDR2 ANQGSEA. The trim removed 3 bases at V and 5 bases at J, leaving 6 bases unmatched. As DNA, the CDR3 is TGCAGCGTTGAGCCTAGCGGGAGAGTTGAGACCCAGTACTTC. Translated, it gives CSVEPSGRVETQYF.

This clone has just a few counts. V is TRBV6-1 and J is TRBJ1-2, with TRBD1 matching over 8 bases. Trimming removed 7 bases from V and 4 bases from J; junction bases left unmatched: 11. CDR1 and CDR2 from the germline V gene are MNHNS and SASEGT. CDR3 length: 15 residues. The CDR3 sequence: CASTLKPGQGYGYTF. CDR3 in DNA: TGTGCCAGCACCTTAAAACCCGGACAGGGCTATGGCTACACCTTC.

The chain recombines TRBV2 with TRBJ2-1, with 8 bases aligning to TRBD2. Germline V gene lookup returns CDR1 SNHLY and CDR2 FYNNEI. V lost 3 bases and J lost 8; bases outside the gene matches: 12. This CDR3 has 16 amino acids. CDR3 in amino acids: CASSDLGSGRGDEQFF. DNA of the CDR3: TGTGCCAGCAGTGACTTGGGCAGCGGGAGAGGCGATGAGCAGTTCTTC.

The chain couples TRBV19 to TRBJ2-2; no firm D call. V lost 8 bases and J lost 0, with 13 bases in between. The germline V gene encodes CDR1 LNHDA and CDR2 SQIVND (reference sequence). The CDR3 extends over 15 amino acids. CDR3 DNA sequence: TGTGCCAGTGAAGAGTTCCTCGCGAACACCGGGGAGCTGTTTTTT. Its protein product is CASEEFLANTGELFF.

CDR3 bases: TGTGCCAGCAGCTTATGGCAGCAAGAGACCCAGTACTTC. Its translation: CASSLWQQETQYF. The J gene is TRBJ2-5, the V gene TRBV7-9; D is undetermined. The CDR3 contains 13 residues. Germline CDR1 SEHNR, CDR2 FQNEAQ (reference sequence). With 2 bases removed from V and 2 bases from J, the gap between germline ends came to 6 bases.

Here the CDR3 DNA reads TGTGCCAGCAGCCCCGGCGGGAGCTCCTACAATGAGCAGTTCTTC. Residues: CASSPGGSSYNEQFF. The rearrangement uses TRBV7-9 and TRBJ2-1; TRBD2 agrees at 7 bases. J gave up 0 bases and V 5 bases, and 4 bases lay outside the gene matches. CDR3 length equals 15 residues. Germline V lookup: CDR1 SEHNR, CDR2 FQNEAQ (reference sequence). The full variable domain, completed using reference TRBV7-9 and TRBJ2-1, is DTGVSQNPRHKITKRGQNVTFRCDPISEHNRLYWYRQTLGQGPEFLTYFQNEAQLEKSRLLSDRFSAERPKGSFSTLEIQRTEQGDSAMYLCASSPGGSSYNEQFFGPGTRLTVL.

The gene calls are TRBV19 and TRBJ1-2; D gene unclear. Germline V lookup: CDR1 LNHDA, CDR2 SQIVND (reference sequence). The V and J ends lost 4 bases and 6 bases respectively, with 15 bases between them. The CDR3 extends over 14 amino acids. CDR3 nucleotide sequence: TGTGCCAGTAGTAAGCGGACTGGTGACGATGGCTACACCTTC. Translation: CASSKRTGDDGYTF.

This clone was recorded a few times. This sequence joins TRBV6-5 and TRBJ1-1; D call uncertain. Trimming removed 4 bases at V and 1 base at J, with 7 bases between. The CDR3 runs 13 residues. Germline lookup yields CDR1 MNHEY and CDR2 SVGAGI. Here the CDR3 reads CASSSSRNTEAFF. The CDR3, as DNA: TGTGCCAGCAGTTCCTCTAGGAACACTGAAGCTTTCTTT.

This chain links TRBV7-2 with TRBJ1-1; possibly TRBD1 for D (6 bases). The CDR3 totals 14 residues. Germline loops: CDR1 SGHTA, CDR2 FQGNSA. V shed 6 bases and J shed 5 bases, with 16 bases lying between them. The CDR3 DNA reads TGTGCCAGCAGGAAAGGGGGTAGGGAAACTGAAGCTTTCTTT. Its translation: CASRKGGRETEAFF.

The chain couples TRBV11-3 to TRBJ2-3; TRBD2 agrees at 9 bases. In germline, CDR1 is SGHNT, CDR2 YENEEA. There are 17 residues in the CDR3. J gave up 3 bases and V 5 bases, and 12 bases lay outside the gene matches. CDR3: CASSGGGRAGRTDTQYF. The DNA of the CDR3 is TGTGCCAGCAGCGGGGGCGGGAGGGCCGGTCGGACAGATACGCAGTATTTT. The whole variable domain, filled in from reference TRBV11-3 and TRBJ2-3, reads EAGVVQSPRYKIIEKKQPVAFWCNPISGHNTLYWYLQNLGQGPELLIRYENEEAVDDSQLPKDRFSAERLKGVDSTLKIQPAELGDSAVYLCASSGGGRAGRTDTQYFGPGTRLTVL.

The chain couples TRBV28 to TRBJ2-3; 13 bases agree with TRBD2. This CDR3 has 16 amino acids. The V segment lost 5 bases and the J segment 2 bases; nucleotides outside the gene matches: 4. Germline V gene data show CDR1 as MDHEN and CDR2 as SYDVKM. CDR3 region: CASSTLAGGITDTQYF. CDR3 DNA sequence: TGTGCCAGCAGTACACTAGCGGGAGGGATCACAGATACGCAGTATTTT.

The chain employs TRBV7-3 and TRBJ1-2; 9 nucleotides agree with TRBD1. Germline V CDR1 and CDR2: SGHTA, FQGTGA. CDR3 length: 15 residues. After removal of 5 bases from V and 2 bases from J, the junction contained 6 bases not matched to a gene. This chain's CDR3 is CASSMGTGLNYGYTF. In nucleotides, the CDR3 is TGTGCCAGCAGCATGGGGACAGGGCTGAACTATGGCTACACCTTC.

This chain connects TRBV5-1 to TRBJ2-7; TRBD2 agrees at 10 bases. The germline V gene has CDR1 SGHRS and CDR2 YFSETQ. Trimming cost V 4 bases and J 3 bases; bases outside gene matches: 4. The CDR3 loop spans 14 amino acids. As DNA, the CDR3 is TGCGCCAGCAGCAAAGGACTAGCGGACTACGAGCAGTACTTC. It specifies CASSKGLADYEQYF. The variable domain in full, completed from reference TRBV5-1 and TRBJ2-7, reads KAGVTQTPRYLIKTRGQQVTLSCSPISGHRSVSWYQQTPGQGLQFLFEYFSETQRNKGNFPGRFSGRQFSNSRSEMNVSTLELGDSALYLCASSKGLADYEQYFGPGTRLTVT.

The V call is TRBV2, the J call TRBJ2-7; D ambiguous. Germline V lookup: CDR1 SNHLY, CDR2 FYNNEI. The length of the CDR3 is 12 residues. V lost 3 bases, J lost 5 bases, and 8 bases lay in between. DNA for the CDR3: TGTGCCAGCAGTGAGTCTGGCCACGAGCAGTACTTC. This gives the protein CASSESGHEQYF.